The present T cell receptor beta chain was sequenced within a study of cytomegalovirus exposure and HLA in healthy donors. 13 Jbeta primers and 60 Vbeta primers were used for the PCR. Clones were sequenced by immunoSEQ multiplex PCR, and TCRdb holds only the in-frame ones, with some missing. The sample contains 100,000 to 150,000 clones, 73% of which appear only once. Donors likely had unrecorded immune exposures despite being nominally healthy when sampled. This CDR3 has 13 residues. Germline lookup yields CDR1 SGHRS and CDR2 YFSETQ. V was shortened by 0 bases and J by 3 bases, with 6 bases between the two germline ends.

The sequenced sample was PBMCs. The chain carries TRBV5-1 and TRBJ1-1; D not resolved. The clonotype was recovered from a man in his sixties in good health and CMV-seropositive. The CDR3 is CASSLGEDTEAFF. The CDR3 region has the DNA TGCGCCAGCAGCTTGGGAGAGGACACTGAAGCTTTCTTT.